Listed below are T cell receptor beta chains from one sample, sequenced in a study of CD4+ T cells in melanoma. Generated by immunoSEQ multiplex PCR, the TCRdb table keeps only in-frame clones and is missing some. Altogether more than 20,000 clones are present, around 80% being singletons, with the ten largest covering over 9.5%. The receptor source for this set is a human donor with melanoma. CDR3s include the opening cysteine and the closing phenylalanine or tryptophan. A D gene is named only where the DNA matches it firmly. Size is omitted from some rows. Given values are once, few, many or a class for expanded clones.

d_call	clone_size	v_call	j_call	cdr3_nt	cdr3_aa
-	-	TRBV13	TRBJ1-1	TGTGCCAGCAGCTTCGGCTTGAACACTGAAGCTTTCTTT	CASSFGLNTEAFF
-	-	TRBV27	TRBJ1-2	TGTGCCAGCAGTTTATCGGTGACTTACAGCTATGGCTACACCTTC	CASSLSVTYSYGYTF
-	few	TRBV7-9	TRBJ2-1	TGTGCCAGCAGCTCAGGAGAGTTCTTC	CASSSGEFF
-	-	TRBV4-1	TRBJ2-1	TGCGCCAGCAGCCGCGGGTCGGGGGTTGCCTACAATGAGCAGTTCTTC	CASSRGSGVAYNEQFF
TRBD1	-	TRBV15	TRBJ1-6	TGTGCCACCAGCAGAGATCGTATGACAGGGGAGATGGCCTATAATTCACCCCTCCACTTT	CATSRDRMTGEMAYNSPLHF
-	-	TRBV5-1	TRBJ1-2	TGCGCCAGCAGGGAGAGGGGGAAAGCTAACTATGGCTACACCTTC	CASRERGKANYGYTF
TRBD2	-	TRBV18	TRBJ2-3	TGTGCCAGCTCACCCCTAGCGGGGCCCGACACAGATACGCAGTATTTT	CASSPLAGPDTDTQYF
-	-	TRBV30	TRBJ1-6	TGTGCCTGGAGGATGGAGGTTTATTCACCCCTCCACTTT	CAWRMEVYSPLHF
-	-	TRBV7-3	TRBJ1-1	TGTGCCAGCAGCTTAGTGGGTGGAGAGGAAGCTTTCTTT	CASSLVGGEEAFF
-	few	TRBV7-2	TRBJ1-2	TGTGCCAGCAGCCCCCCGCCCGCGACAGGCAGATATGGCTACACCTTC	CASSPPPATGRYGYTF
-	once	TRBV30	TRBJ2-1	TGTGCCTGGAAGAGCGTAGTCAGGGTCGTATCGGGGCCGATCGAGCAGTTCTTC	CAWKSVVRVVSGPIEQFF